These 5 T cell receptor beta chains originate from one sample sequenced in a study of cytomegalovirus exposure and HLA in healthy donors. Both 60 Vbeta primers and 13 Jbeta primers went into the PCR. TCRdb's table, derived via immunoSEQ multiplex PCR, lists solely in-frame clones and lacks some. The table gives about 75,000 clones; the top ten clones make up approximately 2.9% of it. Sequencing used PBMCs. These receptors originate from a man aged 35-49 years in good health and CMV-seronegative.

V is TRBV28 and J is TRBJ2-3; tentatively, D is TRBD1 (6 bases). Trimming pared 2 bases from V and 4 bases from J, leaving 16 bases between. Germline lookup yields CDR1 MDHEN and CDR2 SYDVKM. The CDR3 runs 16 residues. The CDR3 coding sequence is TGTGCCAGCAGTTTAATACAGGGCCTATCTCCAGATACGCAGTATTTT. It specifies CASSLIQGLSPDTQYF.

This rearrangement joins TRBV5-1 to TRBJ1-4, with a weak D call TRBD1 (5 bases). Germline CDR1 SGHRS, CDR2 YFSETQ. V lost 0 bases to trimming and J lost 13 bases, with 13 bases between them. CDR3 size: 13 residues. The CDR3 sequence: CASSLEDKARLFF. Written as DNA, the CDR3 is TGCGCCAGCAGCTTGGAGGACAAAGCTAGACTGTTTTTT. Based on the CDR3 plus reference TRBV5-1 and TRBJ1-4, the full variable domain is KAGVTQTPRYLIKTRGQQVTLSCSPISGHRSVSWYQQTPGQGLQFLFEYFSETQRNKGNFPGRFSGRQFSNSRSEMNVSTLELGDSALYLCASSLEDKARLFFGSGTQLSVL.

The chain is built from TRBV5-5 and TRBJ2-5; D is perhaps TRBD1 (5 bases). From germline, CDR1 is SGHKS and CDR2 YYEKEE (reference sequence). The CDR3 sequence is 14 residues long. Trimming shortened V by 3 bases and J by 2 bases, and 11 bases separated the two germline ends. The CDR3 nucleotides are TGTGCCAGCAGCTCGTCAGGGAATCAAGAGACCCAGTACTTC. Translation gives CASSSSGNQETQYF.

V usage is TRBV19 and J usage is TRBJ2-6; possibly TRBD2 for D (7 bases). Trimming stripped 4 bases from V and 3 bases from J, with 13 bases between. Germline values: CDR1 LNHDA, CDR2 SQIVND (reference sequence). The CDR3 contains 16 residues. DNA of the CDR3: TGTGCCAGTAGTAGAGGGGGGGTAAGTGGGGCCAACGTCCTGACTTTC. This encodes CASSRGGVSGANVLTF.

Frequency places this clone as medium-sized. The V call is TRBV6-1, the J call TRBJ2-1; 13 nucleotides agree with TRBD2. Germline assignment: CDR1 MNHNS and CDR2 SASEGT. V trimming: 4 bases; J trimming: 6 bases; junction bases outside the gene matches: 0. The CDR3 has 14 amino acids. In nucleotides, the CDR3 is TGTGCCAGCAGTGGACTAGCGGGGGGCAATGAGCAGTTCTTC. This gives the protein CASSGLAGGNEQFF.